This T cell receptor beta chain was identified in a study of molecular identifiers for immune sequencing clone quantification (dated by TCRdb to the late 2010s). Regarding the complete study: In a replicate experiment, RNA from approximately 22,000 or 94,000 naive CD8 T cells was split into five aliquots, four of which were sequenced. The study was a methods study using CD8 T cells to benchmark molecular-identifier clustering-based TCR repertoire sequencing (MIDCIRS) and TCR RNA copy counting.

Naive CD8 T cell libraries were made from approximately 20,000 to 1,000,000 sorted cells using 10%, 30% or 50% of purified RNA. Naive CD8 T cells were FACS-sorted as CD8+CD4-CCR7+CD45RA+ on a BD FACSAria II into RLT Plus buffer. Roughly nine TCR copies' worth of Jurkat RNA were spiked into roughly 17,000-1,100,000 naive CD8 T cell samples to test detection sensitivity. CD8 T cells were enriched using RosetteSep CD8+ T Cell Enrichment Cocktail and Ficoll-Paque, and the enriched cells then underwent ACK red cell lysis. Receptor libraries were prepared by PCR. Sequencing relied on a NextSeq 500. Preparation of bulk TCR libraries followed a previously described approach, with the TCR primers listed in Table S5. Purification of total RNA was performed with the Qiagen AllPrep DNA/RNA kit. Before any analysis, reads coming from multiple sequencing runs of the same library were combined into one pool. The published analysis was carried out like this. Only reads with exact TCR constant sequence were kept, trimmed to 150 nt, and grouped by their 12-nt molecular barcodes. Reads within each barcode group were sub-clustered using a 15% Levenshtein threshold, and quality-weighted consensus sequences were constructed for each RNA molecule. Non-functional sequences were discarded, and so were lower-count sequences lying one edit away from another sequence. Based on fitting two negative binomial distributions, any barcode sub-cluster with under 20% of the maximum read count was discarded. TCRdb passed the public sequencing reads through fastp at Q25 and MiXCR, retaining productive beta sequences. CDR3 protein duplicates are merged, each entry listing the most common genes and DNA. These V and J calls originate from TCRdb's pipeline instead of the authors' own analysis. The sample includes approximately 97,000 distinct CDR3 sequences, with less than 25% observed a single time. About 0.99% of the sample comes from the top ten.

Summary of the overall study and its limitations: When barcode sub-clustering was not used, chimeric consensus sequences inflated TCR diversity, with chimeras reaching as high as 47%. Naive libraries contained spiked-in Jurkat TCR RNA (approximately ten copies' worth), which is not part of the donor repertoire. Spiked-in Jurkat TCR RNA equal to a single cell's worth was reported to be detectable even within 1,100,000 naive CD8 T cells. Highly expanded clone sizes could be underestimated because identical TCR molecules may share a barcode. In CMV-specific effector cells, clones with more than 20 RNA copies accounted for over 97% of molecules, whereas in naive cells such clones accounted for under 1%. Modeling estimated about three recovered TCR RNA copies per cell, compared with about ten by digital PCR, which implies roughly 30% capture efficiency.

This clonotype appeared many times. Its antigen is unknown. Base qualities are not at hand, and no much larger clone is one base apart. CDR1 LGHNA and CDR2 YSLEER were looked up in the germline V gene. Taken from cysteine to phenylalanine, the CDR3 has 14 residues. CDR3 DNA only is kept here, 42 bases in frame from base 1. V sheds 3 bases and J sheds 6 bases, leaving 15 bases between their ends. The sequenced sample consisted of naive CD8+ T cells from blood, with Jurkat cell RNA spiked in. The cell subset or site label of this sample denotes: FACS-sorted CD8+CD4-CCR7+CD45RA+ naive T cells. The sequence joins TRBV4-3 to TRBJ2-7, with a weak D call of TRBD1 (6 bases match). This receptor was identified in a human donor in good health. Some libraries in this study had Jurkat cell RNA spiked in. The CDR3 protein is CASSQAWGLSEQYF. The DNA is TGCGCCAGCAGCCAGGCCTGGGGGCTTAGCGAGCAGTACTTC.